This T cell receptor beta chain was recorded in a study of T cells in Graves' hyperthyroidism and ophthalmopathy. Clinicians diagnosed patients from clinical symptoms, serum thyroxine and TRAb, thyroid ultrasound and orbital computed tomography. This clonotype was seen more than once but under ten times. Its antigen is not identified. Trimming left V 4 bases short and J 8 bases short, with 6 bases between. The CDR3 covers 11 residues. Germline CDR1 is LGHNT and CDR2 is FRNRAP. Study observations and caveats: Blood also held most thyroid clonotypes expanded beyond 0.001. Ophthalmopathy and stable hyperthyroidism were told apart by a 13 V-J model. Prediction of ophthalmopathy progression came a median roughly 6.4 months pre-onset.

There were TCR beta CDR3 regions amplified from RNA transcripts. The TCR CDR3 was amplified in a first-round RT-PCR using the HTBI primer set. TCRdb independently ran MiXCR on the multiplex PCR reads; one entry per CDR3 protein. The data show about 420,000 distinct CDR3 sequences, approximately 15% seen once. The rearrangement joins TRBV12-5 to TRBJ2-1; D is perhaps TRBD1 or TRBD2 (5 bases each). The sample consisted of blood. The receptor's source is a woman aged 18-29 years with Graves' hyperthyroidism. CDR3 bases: TGTGCTAGTGGTTGGGGGTATGAGCAGTTCTTC. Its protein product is CASGWGYEQFF. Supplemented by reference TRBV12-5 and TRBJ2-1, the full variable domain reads DARVTQTPRHKVTEMGQEVTMRCQPILGHNTVFWYRQTMMQGLELLAYFRNRAPLDDSGMPKDRFSAEMPDATLATLKIQPSEPRDSAVYFCASGWGYEQFFGPGTRLTVL.